These 26 T cell receptor beta chains were all obtained from the same sample, sequenced in a study of OX40 agonist ivuxolimab in advanced cancers. Assay: immunoSEQ multiplex PCR; the TCRdb copy retains only in-frame clones and omits some. The sample shows roughly 45,000 clones, 85% of them seen only once. Sequences were derived from CD4+ or CD8+ T cells sorted from blood, sampled in a trial of the OX40 agonist ivuxolimab. The receptor source for this set is an adult with an advanced solid tumor such as melanoma, head and neck, liver or kidney cancer.

The CDR3 sequence is CAISESWQGASLSYEQYV. CDR3 nucleotides: TGTGCCATCAGTGAGTCGTGGCAGGGGGCCTCCCTCTCCTACGAGCAGTACGTC. V usage is TRBV10-3 and J usage is TRBJ2-7; 8 bases match TRBD1. This CDR3 has 18 residues. The V gene's germline CDR1 is ENHRY and CDR2 SYGVKD. V shed 0 bases, J shed 0 bases, and the junction held 10 bases outside the gene matches.

V is TRBV9 and J is TRBJ2-2; 9 bases are a match to TRBD2. J was trimmed by 5 bases and V by 3 bases; bases with no gene match: 11. The CDR3 contains 17 residues. Looked up from germline, CDR1 is SGDLS and CDR2 is YYNGEE. The CDR3 spells CASSGGSGGSGTGELFF. The CDR3 nucleotides read TGTGCCAGCAGCGGAGGGAGCGGGGGGTCCGGTACCGGGGAGCTGTTTTTT. The variable domain in full, with the rest retrieved from reference TRBV9 and TRBJ2-2, is DSGVTQTPKHLITATGQRVTLRCSPRSGDLSVYWYQQSLDQGLQFLIQYYNGEERAKGNILERFSAQQFPDLHSELNLSSLELGDSALYFCASSGGSGGSGTGELFFGEGSRLTVL.

The sample holds a few counts of this clone. The rearrangement links TRBV5-1 to TRBJ2-7; D is undetermined. Trimming took 4 bases from V and 6 from J, leaving 14 bases between them. The germline CDR1 and CDR2 sequences are SGHRS and YFSETQ. The CDR3 has 13 residues. DNA of the CDR3: TGCGCCAGCAGCCTGGGTGAAGGTGGCGAGCAGTACGTC. It specifies CASSLGEGGEQYV.

This chain links TRBV28 with TRBJ2-2; 9 bases map to TRBD1. This CDR3 has 15 residues. Trimming removed 7 bases from V and 6 bases from J; junction bases left unmatched: 9. In germline, CDR1 is MDHEN, CDR2 SYDVKM. In DNA, the CDR3 is TGTGCCAGCACAGGGGACAGGGACCTACCCGGGGAGCTGTTTTTT. The encoded protein is CASTGDRDLPGELFF.

This chain connects TRBV28 to TRBJ1-4, with 12 bases aligning to TRBD1. The J segment lost 2 bases and the V segment lost 6 bases, leaving 10 bases of the junction unmatched. From germline, CDR1 is MDHEN and CDR2 SYDVKM. CDR3 length: 18 residues. The CDR3 sequence is CASSFLPGQGATNEKLFF. CDR3 nucleotides: TGTGCCAGCAGCTTTTTACCGGGACAGGGGGCCACTAATGAAAAACTGTTTTTT. Complete variable domain (other parts from reference TRBV28 and TRBJ1-4): DVKVTQSSRYLVKRTGEKVFLECVQDMDHENMFWYRQDPGLGLRLIYFSYDVKMKEKGDIPEGYSVSREKKERFSLILESASTNQTSMYLCASSFLPGQGATNEKLFFGSGTQLSVL.

With regard to this clone: A read error may produce the germline difference seen at one junction end. The chain links TRBV7-2 to TRBJ2-3, with D uncertain. There are 10 residues in the CDR3. Per germline, CDR1 SGHTA and CDR2 FQGNSA. CDR3 DNA: TGTGCCGGCAGCTTGGATACGCAGTATTTT. Protein product: CAGSLDTQYF. The full variable domain, completed using reference TRBV7-2 and TRBJ2-3, is GAGVSQSPSNKVTEKGKDVELRCDPISGHTALYWYRQSLGQGLEFLIYFQGNSAPDKSGLPSDRFSAERTGGSVSTLTIQRTQQEDSAVYLCAGSLDTQYFGPGTRLTVL.

The CDR3 reads CASSPLTGQGRGETQYF. The DNA for the CDR3 is TGTGCCAGCAGCCCCCTGACGGGACAGGGGAGGGGAGAGACCCAGTACTTC. The chain uses TRBV7-2 and TRBJ2-5; 10 nucleotides line up with TRBD1. This CDR3 region has 17 residues. Germline V gene sequence: CDR1 SGHTA, CDR2 FQGNSA. V gave up 5 bases and J gave up 4 bases; unmatched junction bases: 13.

This clone was picked up many times. V and J are TRBV27 and TRBJ1-5; no clear D. This CDR3 has 12 amino acids. Germline lookup yields CDR1 MNHEY and CDR2 SMNVEV (reference sequence). V was clipped by 4 bases and J by 2 bases, with 3 bases between them. Written as DNA, the CDR3 is TGTGCCAGCAGTTCAGGCAATCAGCCCCAGCATTTT. The encoded protein is CASSSGNQPQHF.

This rearrangement joins TRBV21-1 to TRBJ1-2. TRBV21-1 is described as a pseudogene. The CDR3 spans 15 residues. CDR3 DNA: TGTGCCAGCAGCACGCGAAACCGAATCCAATGCGGCTACACCTTC. This sequence encodes CASSTRNRIQCGYTF.

This chain connects TRBV6-5 to TRBJ2-3; 9 bases are a match to TRBD2. Germline V gives CDR1 MNHEY, CDR2 SVGAGI. Trimming removed 7 bases from V and 3 bases from J; junction bases left unmatched: 8. The CDR3 extends over 15 amino acids. This CDR3 reads CASNQLAGGTDTQYF. For the CDR3, the DNA is TGTGCCAGCAACCAACTAGCGGGCGGAACAGATACGCAGTATTTT.

The CDR3 DNA is TGTGCCAGCAGTTTCAGGCCTCAAAATGAGCAGTTCTTC. Amino acid sequence: CASSFRPQNEQFF. V gene TRBV27 combines with J gene TRBJ2-1, with D hard to call. Per germline, CDR1 MNHEY and CDR2 SMNVEV (reference sequence). CDR3 length equals 13 residues. V lost 3 bases and J lost 7, with 10 bases in between.

The CDR3 DNA reads as TGTGCCAGCAGCGTAGGAGTGGGAAACTATGGCTACACCTTC. Protein: CASSVGVGNYGYTF. This chain connects TRBV9 to TRBJ1-2; D not resolved. V shed 0 bases and J shed 2 bases, with 8 bases lying between them. CDR1 is SGDLS and CDR2 is YYNGEE in the germline V gene. The CDR3 sequence is 14 residues long.

The J gene is TRBJ2-6, the V gene TRBV6-6; D not certain. The germline V and J ends were trimmed by 5 bases and 0 bases, with 2 bases remaining between them. The germline gives CDR1 MNHNY, CDR2 SVGAGI (reference sequence). This CDR3 has 13 residues. CDR3 sequence: CASSTSGANVLTF. The CDR3 DNA reads TGTGCCAGCAGTACCTCTGGGGCCAACGTCCTGACTTTC.

The V gene is TRBV4-3, the J gene TRBJ1-2, with a weak D call TRBD1 (6 bases). The CDR3 consists of 16 residues. In germline, CDR1 is LGHNA, CDR2 YSLEER. V lost 0 bases and J lost 4, with 15 bases in between. CDR3 residues: CASSQDFPGASYGYTF. The CDR3 DNA reads as TGCGCCAGCAGCCAAGATTTCCCGGGGGCCTCCTATGGCTACACCTTC.

V is TRBV28 and J is TRBJ1-1; 9 bases align to TRBD1. The ends lost 5 bases at V and 7 bases at J; junction bases unmatched: 2. Germline CDR1 is MDHEN and CDR2 is SYDVKM. The CDR3 is made up of 12 amino acids. The CDR3 loop reads CASSRQGVEAFF. The CDR3 nucleotides read TGTGCCAGCAGTCGACAGGGGGTTGAAGCTTTCTTT.

This clone appeared a few times. The chain joins TRBV18 to TRBJ1-6; the D gene is possibly TRBD1 (5 bases). V was cut by 8 bases and J by 4 bases, with 18 bases left in between. CDR3 length equals 16 residues. Germline CDR1 KGHSH, CDR2 LQKENI. In DNA form, the CDR3 reads TGTGCCAGCGCATCAACGGGGGAGATTTATAATTCACCCCTCCACTTT. It specifies CASASTGEIYNSPLHF.

V is TRBV2 and J is TRBJ2-3; 13 nucleotides agree with TRBD2. CDR1 is SNHLY, CDR2 FYNNEI, per germline. V was clipped by 4 bases and J by 0 bases; unmatched bases: 7. The CDR3 is 18 amino acids. The chain's CDR3 is CASSARLAGGPSTDTQYF. The CDR3 DNA follows: TGTGCCAGCAGTGCCAGACTAGCGGGGGGCCCTAGCACAGATACGCAGTATTTT.

The rearrangement uses TRBV7-6 and TRBJ2-5; D ambiguous. Trimming pared 1 base from V and 2 bases from J, leaving 5 bases between. From germline, CDR1 is SGHVS and CDR2 FNYEAQ. This CDR3 region has 13 residues. CDR3 DNA sequence: TGTGCCAGCAGCTTAGTTAGGCAAGAGACCCAGTACTTC. Translation: CASSLVRQETQYF.

This clone was detected once. The J gene is TRBJ2-2, the V gene TRBV9; TRBD2 matches 14 bases. With 4 bases clipped from V and 13 bases from J, the junction kept 15 bases outside the gene matches. The CDR3 runs to 17 residues. Germline assignment: CDR1 SGDLS and CDR2 YYNGEE. Here the CDR3 DNA reads TGTGCCAGCAGCCCCCGACTAGCGGGGGGGTCTTTTGGTGGGCTGTTTTTT. Translating it yields CASSPRLAGGSFGGLFF.

This clone was observed once. The chain has TRBV5-1 and TRBJ1-2; D unresolved. CDR1 is SGHRS, CDR2 YFSETQ, per germline. Trimming removed 4 bases from V and 3 bases from J, with 10 bases in between. The CDR3 is made up of 13 amino acids. This chain's CDR3 is CASSPDGDYGYTF. As DNA, the CDR3 is TGCGCCAGCAGCCCGGACGGTGACTATGGCTACACCTTC.

This clone was observed once. This rearrangement joins TRBV4-1 to TRBJ1-3; D ambiguous. The CDR3 covers 13 residues. CDR1 is MGHRA, CDR2 YSYEKL, per germline. V shed 0 bases and J shed 4 bases, with 4 bases lying between them. The CDR3 protein is CASSQDMGNTIYF. CDR3 nucleotides: TGCGCCAGCAGCCAAGATATGGGAAACACCATATATTTT.

This sequence joins TRBV4-1 and TRBJ2-7; 7 bases are a match to TRBD1. The CDR3 loop spans 13 amino acids. With 3 bases clipped from V and 3 bases from J, the junction kept 2 bases outside the gene matches. CDR1 and CDR2 (germline): MGHRA, YSYEKL. The CDR3 region is CASSQGQHYEQYF. The CDR3, as DNA: TGCGCCAGCAGCCAGGGACAGCACTACGAGCAGTACTTC.

CDR3 in DNA: TGTGCCAGCAGCCCTAATAGCCCGGGGGTAAGGGAGACCCAGTACTTC. Translated: CASSPNSPGVRETQYF. The chain employs TRBV7-2 and TRBJ2-5, with D possibly TRBD2 on 6 matching bases. V was pared by 5 bases and J by 5 bases, with 21 bases between. The CDR3 is 16 amino acids. Germline CDR1 and CDR2: SGHTA and FQGNSA.

This clone was seen a few times. The genes are TRBV15 and TRBJ1-1; D is uncertain. Germline values: CDR1 LNHNV, CDR2 YYDKDF (reference sequence). This CDR3 is built from 14 residues. V was clipped by 0 bases and J by 3 bases, with 8 bases between them. The CDR3, as DNA: TGTGCCACCAGCAGAGATGGTACAGACACTGAAGCTTTCTTT. Translating it yields CATSRDGTDTEAFF.

The chain has TRBV2 and TRBJ2-5, with a tentative D call TRBD1 (5 bases). The germline V gene encodes CDR1 SNHLY and CDR2 FYNNEI. The CDR3 has 11 residues. V lost 6 bases and J lost 9, with 11 bases in between. The CDR3 coding sequence is TGTGCCAGCAGCCCAGGGTCCCCCCAGTACTTC. Protein sequence: CASSPGSPQYF.

The chain has TRBV19 and TRBJ1-5; D gene ambiguous. Germline-derived CDR1 and CDR2 are LNHDA and SQIVND (reference sequence). With 5 bases removed from V and 8 bases from J, the gap between germline ends came to 7 bases. This CDR3 has 11 amino acids. CDR3 protein: CASSDREPQHF. CDR3 in DNA: TGTGCCAGTAGTGACCGGGAGCCCCAGCATTTT.